This T cell receptor (beta chain) was recovered during a study of blood T cell repertoires in COVID-19. Study information: Collection of acute and convalescent COVID-19 samples took place in the United States, Italy and Spain. From T cells, B-cell-depleted T cells, or PBMCs came the material, which was cDNA or gDNA.

Sequencing used immunoSEQ multiplex PCR; TCRdb keeps in-frame clones, though not all of them. The profile shows under 200,000 clones, about 88% of them singletons. Participant-reported clinical history was the basis for cohort assignment. Germline-derived CDR1 and CDR2 are SEHNR and FQNEAQ (reference sequence). The CDR3 totals 16 residues. Trimming cost V 3 bases and J 7 bases; bases outside gene matches: 12. This TCR derives from a woman between 40 and 55 years old in a cohort exposed to, infected with or recovered from COVID-19 (not recorded which). Sequences were obtained from PBMCs or T cells enriched from blood (not recorded which). The gene calls are TRBV7-9 and TRBJ1-1; 9 bases align to TRBD1. CDR3 coding DNA: TGTGCCAGCAGCTTCGGCCCCCGGGACAGGGAAGTTGAAGCTTTCTTT. It yields the protein CASSFGPRDREVEAFF.